This T cell receptor (beta chain) is drawn from a study of blood T cells in healthy people across ages. J was trimmed by 7 bases and V by 5 bases; bases with no gene match: 10. The CDR3 runs to 16 residues. The germline V gene has CDR1 SEHNR and CDR2 FQNEAQ (reference sequence). Alongside a J-beta primer mix, a sample-barcoded 5' primer served in a second PCR lasting roughly 6 to 12 cycles. TCRdb reanalysed the 5' RACE reads using MiXCR and keeps one entry per CDR3 protein. This sample yields about 800,000 distinct CDR3 sequences, of which approximately 25% are seen a single time; under 4.5% belongs to the top ten. The people who gave samples were healthy Caucasians from Russia, aged roughly 6 to 100. This clonotype was found a few times. Its antigen is unknown. Notes on the study in general: Across the age range, TCR beta diversity per million T cells fell in a roughly linear way.

These same data were also listed under a study on T cells of mothers and their children.

This chain links TRBV7-9 with TRBJ2-2; 10 bases agree with TRBD1. The sequence came from a boy younger than 18 in good health. The material sequenced was blood. The CDR3 DNA sequence: TGTGCCAGCAGCCCCCCAGGGACAGGGGAGGTCGGGGAGCTGTTTTTT. It specifies CASSPPGTGEVGELFF.